The sequence of this T cell receptor (beta chain) was determined in a study of graft-versus-host responses after intestinal transplantation. At the level of the study: Transplant recipients had multivisceral, liver-intestinal, or isolated intestinal grafts. Recipients were all induced with anti-thymocyte globulin, then given tacrolimus and steroids for around 3 years.

CDR1 and CDR2 (germline): SEHNR, FQNEAQ (reference sequence). This CDR3 spans 13 amino acids. Deletions cut 6 bases from V and 7 bases from J, with 10 bases between. TCRdb's copy holds only in-frame clones and misses some; the assay was immunoSEQ multiplex PCR. The sample shows more than 80,000 clones, roughly 87% of them seen only once. About this clone: As yet, its antigen is unknown. This sample includes further DNA sequences coding for the same CDR3.

The sample was unstimulated CD8+ T cells sorted from spleen or lymph node cells, taken before intestinal transplant. The chain employs TRBV7-9 and TRBJ1-6; D is ambiguous. The TCR originated in a human donor who received an intestinal transplant. The CDR3: CASSRKGNSPLHF. CDR3 sequence (DNA): TGTGCCAGCAGTAGGAAGGGAAATTCACCCCTCCACTTT.